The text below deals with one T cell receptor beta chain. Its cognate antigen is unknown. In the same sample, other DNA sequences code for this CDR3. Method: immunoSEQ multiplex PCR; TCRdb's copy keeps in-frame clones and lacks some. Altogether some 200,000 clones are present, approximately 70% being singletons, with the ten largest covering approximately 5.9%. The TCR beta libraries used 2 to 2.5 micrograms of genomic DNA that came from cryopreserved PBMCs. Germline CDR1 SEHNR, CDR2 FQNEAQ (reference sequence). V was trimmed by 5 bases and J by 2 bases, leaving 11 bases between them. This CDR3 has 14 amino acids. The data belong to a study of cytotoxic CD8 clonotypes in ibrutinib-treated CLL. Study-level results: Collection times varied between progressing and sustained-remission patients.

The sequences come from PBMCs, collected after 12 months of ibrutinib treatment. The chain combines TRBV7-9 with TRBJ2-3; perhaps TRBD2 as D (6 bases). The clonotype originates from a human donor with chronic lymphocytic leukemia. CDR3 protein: CASSLGTFTDTQYF. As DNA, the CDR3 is TGTGCCAGCAGCCTAGGGACTTTCACAGATACGCAGTATTTT. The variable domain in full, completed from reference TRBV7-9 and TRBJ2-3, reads DTGVSQNPRHKITKRGQNVTFRCDPISEHNRLYWYRQTLGQGPEFLTYFQNEAQLEKSRLLSDRFSAERPKGSFSTLEIQRTEQGDSAMYLCASSLGTFTDTQYFGPGTRLTVL.